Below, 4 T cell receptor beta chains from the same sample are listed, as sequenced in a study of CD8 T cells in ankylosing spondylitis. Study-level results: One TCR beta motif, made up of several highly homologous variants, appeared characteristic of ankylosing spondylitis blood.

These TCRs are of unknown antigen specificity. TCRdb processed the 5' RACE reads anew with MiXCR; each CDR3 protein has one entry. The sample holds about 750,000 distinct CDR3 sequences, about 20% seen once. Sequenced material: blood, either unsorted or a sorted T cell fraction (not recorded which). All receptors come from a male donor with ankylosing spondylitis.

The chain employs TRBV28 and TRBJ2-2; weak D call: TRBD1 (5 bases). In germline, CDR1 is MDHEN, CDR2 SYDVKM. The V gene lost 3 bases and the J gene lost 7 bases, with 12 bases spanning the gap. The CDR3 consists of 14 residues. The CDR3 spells CASSLAGQGGELFF. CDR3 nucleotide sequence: TGTGCCAGCAGTTTGGCAGGGCAAGGCGGGGAGCTGTTTTTT.

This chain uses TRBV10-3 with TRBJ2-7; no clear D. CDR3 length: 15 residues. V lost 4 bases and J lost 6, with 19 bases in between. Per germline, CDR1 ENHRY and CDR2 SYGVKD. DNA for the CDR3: TGTGCCATCAGTGGATCCGGCGGTGGTGTAGCCGAGCAGTACTTC. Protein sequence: CAISGSGGGVAEQYF.

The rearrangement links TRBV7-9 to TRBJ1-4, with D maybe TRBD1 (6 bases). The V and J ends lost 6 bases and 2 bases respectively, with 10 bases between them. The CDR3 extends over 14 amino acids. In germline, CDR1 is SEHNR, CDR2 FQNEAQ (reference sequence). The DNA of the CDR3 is TGTGCCAGCAGTACAGGGCACACTAATGAAAAACTGTTTTTT. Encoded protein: CASSTGHTNEKLFF.

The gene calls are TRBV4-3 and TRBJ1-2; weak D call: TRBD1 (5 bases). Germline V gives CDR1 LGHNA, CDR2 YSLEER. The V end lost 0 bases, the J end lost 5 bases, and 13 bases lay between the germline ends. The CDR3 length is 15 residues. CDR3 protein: CASSQESQGRYGYTF. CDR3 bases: TGCGCCAGCAGCCAAGAAAGCCAGGGCCGATATGGCTACACCTTC.